This TCR beta chain was captured in a study of T-cell memory formation after mild COVID-19. Study-level results: Chiefly within CM and EM were the contracting CD4+ clones; CD8+ ones were within EMRA. Clones shrinking between day 15 and 85 showed a balanced CD4/CD8 split, and those that grew later tilted toward CD4+.

A remark on this clonotype: Its cognate antigen is unknown.

J gave up 6 bases and V 1 base, and 13 bases lay outside the gene matches. Per the germline V gene, CDR1 is DFQATT and CDR2 is SNEGSKA (reference sequence). The CDR3 totals 18 residues. From 5'RACE with constant-segment primers came TCR alpha and TCR beta cDNA libraries that carried sample barcodes and UMIs. Each CDR3 protein is one row after TCRdb ran MiXCR on the 5' RACE reads. The data hold 450,000 to 650,000 distinct CDR3 sequences, with 20% to 25% observed a single time. This sequence joins TRBV20-1 and TRBJ2-1; 12 nucleotides line up with TRBD2. Sequenced sample: PBMCs or a T cell subset sorted from them (not recorded which). This clonotype was sampled from an adult woman who had mild COVID-19 (a few samples of this study predate the infection). Cell type and time point are not known. CDR3 loop: CSARGYASGRVSPNEQFF. DNA for the CDR3: TGCAGTGCTAGAGGGTATGCTAGCGGGAGGGTATCCCCCAATGAGCAGTTCTTC.